This is a list of T cell receptor beta chains from one sample in a study of neoadjuvant anti-PD-1 for oral cavity cancer. Profiling relied on immunoSEQ multiplex PCR, and the TCRdb table lists in-frame clones only, not all of them. The sample shows about 72,000 clones, 83% of them seen only once. Source: PBMCs, taken before nivolumab (anti-PD-1) treatment. The receptors here all came from a person between 35 and 79 years old with oral cavity squamous cell carcinoma. The CDR3 runs from the conserved cysteine through the conserved F or W. The D gene is left open where the match is weak. Expanded clones get a size class; other rows say once, few or many, or leave the size out.

NA	TRBV7-3	TRBJ2-2	NA	CASSQYTGELFF	TGTGCCAGCAGCCAATACACCGGGGAGCTGTTTTTT
NA	TRBV5-4	TRBJ2-7	TRBD2	CASSLVTSGSYEQYF	TGTGCCAGCAGCTTGGTTACTAGCGGGAGTTACGAGCAGTACTTC
NA	TRBV11-1	TRBJ1-2	TRBD1	CASSLSTGTGGYTF	TGTGCCAGCAGCTTATCGACAGGGACCGGTGGCTACACCTTC
NA	TRBV6-1	TRBJ1-2	NA	CASSEASYRRVGGYTF	TGTGCCAGCAGTGAAGCGTCATACAGAAGGGTGGGGGGCTACACCTTC
NA	TRBV5-4	TRBJ2-7	TRBD1	CASRRRDRGSYEQYF	TGTGCCAGCAGGCGCCGGGACAGGGGATCCTACGAGCAGTACTTC
NA	TRBV29-1	TRBJ2-7	TRBD1	CSVGQGFSEQYF	TGCAGCGTTGGACAGGGATTCAGCGAGCAGTACTTC
NA	TRBV5-1	TRBJ1-1	TRBD1	CASSLRQGLNTEAFF	TGCGCCAGCAGCTTGAGACAGGGGTTGAACACTGAAGCTTTCTTT
NA	TRBV29-1	TRBJ2-6	NA	CSVDEGSGANVLTF	TGCAGCGTTGACGAGGGTTCTGGGGCCAACGTCCTGACTTTC
NA	TRBV4-2	TRBJ1-3	NA	CASSQERDWRGNTIYF	TGTGCCAGCAGCCAAGAGAGGGACTGGAGGGGAAACACCATATATTTT
few	TRBV29-1	TRBJ1-1	NA	CSVVTLKNTEAFF	TGCAGCGTCGTCACGCTCAAGAACACTGAAGCTTTCTTT
once	TRBV2	TRBJ2-7	TRBD2	CASSVLAGAGEQYF	TGTGCCAGCAGTGTTCTAGCGGGAGCTGGGGAGCAGTACTTC
once	TRBV27	TRBJ2-1	NA	CASSSTPNEQFF	TGTGCCAGCAGTTCCACCCCAAATGAGCAGTTCTTC
NA	TRBV6-5	TRBJ2-7	TRBD1	CASKLGKDRIYEQYF	TGTGCCAGCAAGTTAGGAAAGGACAGGATCTACGAGCAGTACTTC
once	TRBV6-1	TRBJ2-3	TRBD2	CASSPAGLTDTQYF	TGTGCCAGCAGCCCAGCGGGATTAACAGATACGCAGTATTTT
NA	TRBV30	TRBJ1-1	NA	CAWRAAARTEAFF	TGTGCCTGGAGGGCCGCAGCGCGCACTGAAGCTTTCTTT
NA	TRBV5-1	TRBJ2-1	TRBD1	CASSLWDRGNEQFF	TGCGCCAGCAGCTTGTGGGACAGGGGAAATGAGCAGTTCTTC
NA	TRBV7-3	TRBJ1-1	TRBD1	CASSVGGQAAEAFF	TGTGCCAGCAGCGTGGGGGGACAGGCTGCTGAAGCTTTCTTT
NA	TRBV10-3	TRBJ1-5	NA	CAISGSPTGGNQPQHF	TGTGCCATCAGCGGATCCCCTACAGGTGGCAATCAGCCCCAGCATTTT
NA	TRBV5-1	TRBJ2-3	NA	CASSVGQSSTDTQYF	TGCGCCAGCAGCGTTGGACAGTCTAGCACAGATACGCAGTATTTT
NA	TRBV4-1	TRBJ1-4	NA	CASSQGVGWTNEKLFF	TGCGCCAGCAGCCAAGGCGTAGGGTGGACGAATGAAAAACTGTTTTTT
NA	TRBV25-1	TRBJ2-7	NA	CASTSVYEQYF	TGTGCCAGCACGTCAGTGTACGAGCAGTACTTC
NA	TRBV10-1	TRBJ1-4	NA	CASSETGREKLFF	TGCGCCAGCAGTGAGACAGGAAGGGAAAAACTGTTTTTT
NA	TRBV6-6	TRBJ1-1	NA	CAAKIQGMNTEAFF	TGTGCCGCCAAAATACAGGGCATGAACACTGAAGCTTTCTTT
NA	TRBV2	TRBJ2-3	NA	CASRGDTQYF	TGTGCCAGCAGGGGAGATACGCAGTATTTT
NA	TRBV18	TRBJ2-2	TRBD1	CASSPLGQGAGELFF	TGTGCCAGCTCACCTCTGGGACAGGGTGCCGGGGAGCTGTTTTTT
NA	TRBV11-2	TRBJ2-1	NA	CASSPIYYNEQFF	TGTGCCAGCAGCCCGATATACTACAATGAGCAGTTCTTC
NA	TRBV28	TRBJ1-3	NA	CASYSGNTIYF	TGTGCCAGTTACTCTGGAAACACCATATATTTT
few	TRBV6-5	TRBJ1-3	NA	CASSYDSLSGNTIYF	TGTGCCAGCAGTTACGACTCCCTCTCTGGAAACACCATATATTTT
NA	TRBV5-1	TRBJ2-5	NA	CASSLAWGRIQETQYF	TGCGCCAGCAGCTTGGCCTGGGGACGGATACAAGAGACCCAGTACTTC